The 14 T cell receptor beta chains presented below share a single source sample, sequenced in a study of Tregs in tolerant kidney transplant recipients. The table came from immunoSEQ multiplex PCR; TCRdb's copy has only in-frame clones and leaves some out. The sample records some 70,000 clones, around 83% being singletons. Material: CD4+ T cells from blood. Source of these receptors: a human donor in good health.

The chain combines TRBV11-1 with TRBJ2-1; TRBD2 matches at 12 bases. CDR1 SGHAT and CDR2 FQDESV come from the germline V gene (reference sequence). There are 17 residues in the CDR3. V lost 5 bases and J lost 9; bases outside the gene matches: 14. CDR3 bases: TGTGCCAGCAGCGTAAACCCGACTAGCGGGAGATCAGGTGAGCAGTTCTTC. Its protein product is CASSVNPTSGRSGEQFF.

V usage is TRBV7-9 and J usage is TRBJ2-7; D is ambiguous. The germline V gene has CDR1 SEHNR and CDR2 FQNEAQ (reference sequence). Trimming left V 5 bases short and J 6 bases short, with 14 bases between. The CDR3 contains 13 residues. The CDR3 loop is CASSPLGRVEQYF. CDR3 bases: TGTGCCAGCAGCCCACTCGGCCGGGTCGAGCAGTACTTC.

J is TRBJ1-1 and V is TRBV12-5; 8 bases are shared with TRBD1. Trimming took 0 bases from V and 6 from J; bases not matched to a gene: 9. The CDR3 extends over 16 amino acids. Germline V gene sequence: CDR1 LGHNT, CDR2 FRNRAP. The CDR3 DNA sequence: TGTGCTAGTGGTTTGGTACAGGGACAGGAACTGCCTGAAGCTTTCTTT. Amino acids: CASGLVQGQELPEAFF. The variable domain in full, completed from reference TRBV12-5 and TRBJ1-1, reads DARVTQTPRHKVTEMGQEVTMRCQPILGHNTVFWYRQTMMQGLELLAYFRNRAPLDDSGMPKDRFSAEMPDATLATLKIQPSEPRDSAVYFCASGLVQGQELPEAFFGQGTRLTVV.

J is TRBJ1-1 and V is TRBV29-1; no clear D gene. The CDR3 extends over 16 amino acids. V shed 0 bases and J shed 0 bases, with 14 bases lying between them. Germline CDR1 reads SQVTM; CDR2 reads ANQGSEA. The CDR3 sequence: CSVEEPGGMMNTEAFF. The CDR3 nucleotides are TGCAGCGTTGAAGAACCAGGAGGCATGATGAACACTGAAGCTTTCTTT.

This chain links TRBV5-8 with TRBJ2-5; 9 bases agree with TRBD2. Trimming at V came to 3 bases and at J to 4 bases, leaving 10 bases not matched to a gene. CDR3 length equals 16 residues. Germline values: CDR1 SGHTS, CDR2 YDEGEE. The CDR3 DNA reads TGTGCCAGCAGCTATTATAGCGGGAGTCGTGGAGAGACCCAGTACTTC. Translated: CASSYYSGSRGETQYF.

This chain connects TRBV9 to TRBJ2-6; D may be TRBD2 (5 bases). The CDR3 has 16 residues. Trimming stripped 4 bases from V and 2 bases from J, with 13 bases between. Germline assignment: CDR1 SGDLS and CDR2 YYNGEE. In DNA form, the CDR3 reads TGTGCCAGCAGCCCCCCCCCGGGGACTGGGGCCAACGTCCTGACTTTC. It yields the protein CASSPPPGTGANVLTF.

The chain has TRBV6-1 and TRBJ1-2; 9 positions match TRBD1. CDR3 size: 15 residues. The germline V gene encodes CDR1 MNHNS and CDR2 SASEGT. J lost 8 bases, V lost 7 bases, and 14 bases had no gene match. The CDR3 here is CASTRTGASQEGYTF. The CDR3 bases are TGTGCCAGCACCCGGACAGGGGCCTCTCAGGAAGGCTACACCTTC.

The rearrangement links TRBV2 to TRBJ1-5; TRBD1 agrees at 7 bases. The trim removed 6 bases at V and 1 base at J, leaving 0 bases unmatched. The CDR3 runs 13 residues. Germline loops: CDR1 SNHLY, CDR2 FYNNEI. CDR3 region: CASRQGSNQPQHF. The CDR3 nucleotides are TGTGCCAGCAGACAGGGGAGCAATCAGCCCCAGCATTTT. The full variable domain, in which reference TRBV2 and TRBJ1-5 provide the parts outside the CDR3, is EPEVTQTPSHQVTQMGQEVILRCVPISNHLYFYWYRQILGQKVEFLVSFYNNEISEKSEIFDDQFSVERPDGSNFTLKIRSTKLEDSAMYFCASRQGSNQPQHFGDGTRLSIL.

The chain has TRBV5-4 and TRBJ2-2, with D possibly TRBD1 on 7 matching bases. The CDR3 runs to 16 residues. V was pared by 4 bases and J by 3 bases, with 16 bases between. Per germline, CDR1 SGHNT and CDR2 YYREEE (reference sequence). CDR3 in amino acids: CASSQAGQTHTGELFF. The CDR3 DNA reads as TGTGCCAGCAGCCAGGCGGGACAGACGCACACCGGGGAGCTGTTTTTT.

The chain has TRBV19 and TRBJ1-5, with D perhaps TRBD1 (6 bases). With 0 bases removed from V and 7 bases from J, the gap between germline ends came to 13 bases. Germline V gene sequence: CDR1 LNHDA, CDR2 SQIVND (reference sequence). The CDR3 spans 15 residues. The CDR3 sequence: CASSIESRGSQPQHF. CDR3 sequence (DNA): TGTGCCAGTAGTATAGAAAGCAGGGGATCGCAGCCCCAGCATTTT.

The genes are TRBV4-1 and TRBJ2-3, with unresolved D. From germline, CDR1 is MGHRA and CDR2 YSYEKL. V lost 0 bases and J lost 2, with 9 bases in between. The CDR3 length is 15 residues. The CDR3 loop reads CASSQERLDTDTQYF. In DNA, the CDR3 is TGCGCCAGCAGCCAAGAGCGGTTAGACACAGATACGCAGTATTTT.

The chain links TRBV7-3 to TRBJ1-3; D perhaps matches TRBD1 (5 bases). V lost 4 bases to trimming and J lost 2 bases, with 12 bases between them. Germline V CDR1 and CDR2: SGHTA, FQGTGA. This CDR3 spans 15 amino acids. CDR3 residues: CASSSGAGPGNTIYF. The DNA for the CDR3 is TGTGCCAGCAGCTCCGGGGCAGGGCCTGGAAACACCATATATTTT.

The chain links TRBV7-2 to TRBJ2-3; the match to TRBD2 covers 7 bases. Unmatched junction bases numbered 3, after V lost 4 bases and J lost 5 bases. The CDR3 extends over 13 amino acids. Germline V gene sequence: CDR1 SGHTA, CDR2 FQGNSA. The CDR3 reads CASSSSGIDTQYF. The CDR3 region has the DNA TGTGCCAGCAGCTCGAGCGGGATAGATACGCAGTATTTT.

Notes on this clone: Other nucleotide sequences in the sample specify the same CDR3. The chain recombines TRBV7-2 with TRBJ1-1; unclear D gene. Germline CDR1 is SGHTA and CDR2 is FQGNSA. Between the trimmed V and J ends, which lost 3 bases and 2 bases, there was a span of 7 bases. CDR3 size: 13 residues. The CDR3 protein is CASSFSVNTEAFF. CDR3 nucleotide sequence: TGTGCCAGCAGCTTTTCGGTAAACACTGAAGCTTTCTTT.